This T cell receptor beta chain was observed in a study of molecular identifiers for immune sequencing clone quantification. Study-level findings and limits: Shared barcodes on identical TCR molecules could underestimate the sizes of highly expanded clones.

MiXCR was run by TCRdb on the PCR reads, yielding one entry per CDR3 protein. The sample holds 15,000 to 20,000 distinct CDR3 sequences, roughly 22% seen once. Germline assignment: CDR1 WSHSY and CDR2 SAAADI. The CDR3 runs 13 residues. A word on this clonotype: The antigen is unknown. One junction end does not reproduce the germline sequence, and a read error may be involved.

The sequenced material came from naive CD8+ T cells from blood, with Jurkat cell RNA spiked in. The subset here: FACS-sorted CD8+CD4-CCR7+CD45RA+ naive T cells. The gene calls are TRBV10-2 and TRBJ2-5; D may be TRBD2 (5 bases). This TCR was sampled from a human donor in good health. Some libraries in this study had Jurkat cell RNA spiked in. The CDR3 spells CATDPGIQETRYF. The CDR3 nucleotides are TGTGCCACCGACCCGGGGATCCAAGAGACCCGGTACTTC.